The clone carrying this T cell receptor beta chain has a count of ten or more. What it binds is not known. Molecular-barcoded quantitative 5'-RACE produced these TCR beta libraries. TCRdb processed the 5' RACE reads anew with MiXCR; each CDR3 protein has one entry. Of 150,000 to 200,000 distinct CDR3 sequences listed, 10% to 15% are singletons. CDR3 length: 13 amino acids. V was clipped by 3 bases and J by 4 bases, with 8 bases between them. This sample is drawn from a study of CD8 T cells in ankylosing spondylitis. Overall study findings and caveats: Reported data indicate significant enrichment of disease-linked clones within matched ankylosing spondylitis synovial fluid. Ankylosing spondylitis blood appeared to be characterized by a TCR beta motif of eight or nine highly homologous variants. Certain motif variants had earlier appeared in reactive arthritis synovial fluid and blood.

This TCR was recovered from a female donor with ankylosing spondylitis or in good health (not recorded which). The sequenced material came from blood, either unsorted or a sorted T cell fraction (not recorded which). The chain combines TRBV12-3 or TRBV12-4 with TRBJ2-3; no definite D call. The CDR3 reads CASSFSRADTQYF. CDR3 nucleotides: TGTGCCAGCAGTTTTTCCAGAGCAGATACGCAGTATTTT.